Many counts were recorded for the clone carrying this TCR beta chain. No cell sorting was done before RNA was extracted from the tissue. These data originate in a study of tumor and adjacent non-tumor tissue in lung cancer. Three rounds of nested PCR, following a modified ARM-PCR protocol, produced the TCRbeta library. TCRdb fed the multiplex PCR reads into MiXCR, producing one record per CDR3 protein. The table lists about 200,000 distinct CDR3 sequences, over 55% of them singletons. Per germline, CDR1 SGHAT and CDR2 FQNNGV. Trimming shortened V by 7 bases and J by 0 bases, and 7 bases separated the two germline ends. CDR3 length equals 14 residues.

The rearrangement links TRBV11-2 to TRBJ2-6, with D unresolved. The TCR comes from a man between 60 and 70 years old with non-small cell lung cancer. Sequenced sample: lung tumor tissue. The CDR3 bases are TGTGCCAGCATGGCTATCTCTGGGGCCAACGTCCTGACTTTC. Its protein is CASMAISGANVLTF.